Sequencing of this TCR beta chain was carried out in a study of T cell changes during pregnancy in multiple sclerosis. After removal of 4 bases from V and 1 base from J, the junction contained 14 bases not matched to a gene. Germline assignment: CDR1 SGHTS and CDR2 YDEGEE. The length of the CDR3 is 18 residues. The table came from immunoSEQ multiplex PCR; TCRdb's copy has only in-frame clones and leaves some out. This table has tens of thousands of clones, around 93% appearing once. The TCR originated in a female donor with multiple sclerosis, enrolled in a pregnancy study. The rearrangement links TRBV5-8 to TRBJ1-1; 9 bases align to TRBD1. The sequences come from CD8+ T cells from peripheral blood mononuclear cells, collected in the third trimester of pregnancy. CDR3 DNA sequence: TGTGCCAGCAGCCCGCCGGGACAGGGTACGTTTTGGAACACTGAAGCTTTCTTT. This sequence encodes CASSPPGQGTFWNTEAFF.